These 18 T cell receptor beta chains were sequenced from one sample in a study of tumour-infiltrating T cells in Burkitt lymphoma. Measured with immunoSEQ multiplex PCR; TCRdb has only the in-frame clones, and not every one. The table shows roughly 1,500 clones, with 60% to 70% occurring only once. The sequenced sample was tumor tissue. The receptors derive from a human donor with diffuse large B-cell lymphoma.

Written as DNA, the CDR3 is TGTGCCAGCTATAGTACAAGTTACTCCTACGAGCAGTACTTC. Amino acids: CASYSTSYSYEQYF. The chain has TRBV2 and TRBJ2-7; D ambiguous. Germline V lookup: CDR1 SNHLY, CDR2 FYNNEI. The CDR3 length is 14 residues. V gave up 8 bases and J gave up 0 bases, with 14 bases separating them.

The chain employs TRBV5-4 and TRBJ2-7, with TRBD2 as a possible D gene (6 bases). Trimming shortened V by 2 bases and J by 1 base, and 7 bases separated the two germline ends. The CDR3 spans 13 residues. CDR1 and CDR2 (germline): SGHNT, YYREEE (reference sequence). In nucleotides, the CDR3 is TGTGCCAGCAGCTTTGGAGGGTCCTACGAGCAGTACTTC. Translation: CASSFGGSYEQYF.

This chain joins TRBV9 and TRBJ2-3, with D perhaps matching TRBD1 (5 bases). The CDR3 covers 15 residues. The germline CDR1 and CDR2 sequences are SGDLS and YYNGEE. V was cut by 3 bases and J by 1 base, with 12 bases left in between. CDR3 nucleotides: TGTGCCAGCAGCGCAGACGGACATGGCACAGATACGCAGTATTTT. Translation gives CASSADGHGTDTQYF.

In this sample, this clone is large. The chain combines TRBV29-1 with TRBJ2-5; TRBD2 might be the D (7 bases). The CDR3 extends over 13 amino acids. Deletions cut 7 bases from V and 5 bases from J, with 17 bases between. The germline gives CDR1 SQVTM, CDR2 ANQGSEA. CDR3 nucleotide sequence: TGCAGCGCCCAAAGGGGGACTACTGAGACCCAGTACTTC. Protein product: CSAQRGTTETQYF.

Concerning this clone: This may arise from a read error, as a much more abundant clone is one base away. This chain uses TRBV5-5 with TRBJ2-1; D is possibly TRBD1 (6 bases). The V gene's germline CDR1 is SGHKS and CDR2 YYEKEE (reference sequence). CDR3 length equals 16 residues. The V gene lost 6 bases and the J gene lost 5 bases, with 21 bases spanning the gap. The CDR3 here is CASNGKGRGLDNEQFF. For the CDR3, the DNA is TGTGCCAGCAACGGAAAGGGCAGGGGTCTGGACAATGAGCAGTTCTTC.

The chain recombines TRBV10-1 with TRBJ1-1; D uncertain. Germline CDR1 reads WNHNN; CDR2 reads SYGVQD (reference sequence). V was clipped by 0 bases and J by 1 base, with 9 bases between them. The CDR3 extends over 15 amino acids. This CDR3 reads CASSESNKPNTEAFF. CDR3 sequence (DNA): TGCGCCAGCAGTGAGTCGAACAAGCCGAACACTGAAGCTTTCTTT.

The rearrangement uses TRBV9 and TRBJ1-1; 9 nucleotides align to TRBD1. The CDR3 is made up of 14 amino acids. V lost 4 bases to trimming and J lost 8 bases; unmatched junction nucleotides: 9. Germline-derived CDR1 and CDR2 are SGDLS and YYNGEE. Written as DNA, the CDR3 is TGTGCCAGCAGCCCCTCCCCCGGGACAGGGGAAGCTTTCTTT. Protein: CASSPSPGTGEAFF. Looking up the rest from reference TRBV9 and TRBJ1-1 gives the full variable domain: DSGVTQTPKHLITATGQRVTLRCSPRSGDLSVYWYQQSLDQGLQFLIQYYNGEERAKGNILERFSAQQFPDLHSELNLSSLELGDSALYFCASSPSPGTGEAFFGQGTRLTVV.

The chain joins TRBV30 to TRBJ2-6, with D maybe TRBD2 (6 bases). The CDR3 spans 17 residues. V was pared by 5 bases and J by 1 base, with 18 bases between. Germline V CDR1 and CDR2: GTSNPN, SVGIG (reference sequence). The CDR3, as DNA: TGTGCCTGGGGGGACGGAAAAGGGAGGTCTGGGGCCAACGTCCTGACTTTC. Residues: CAWGDGKGRSGANVLTF.

The chain combines TRBV9 with TRBJ2-2; D perhaps matches TRBD2 (5 bases). Germline CDR1 SGDLS, CDR2 YYNGEE. V gave up 5 bases and J gave up 2 bases, with 13 bases separating them. There are 15 residues in the CDR3. This CDR3 reads CASRVGRTNTGELFF. The CDR3 DNA reads as TGTGCCAGCAGGGTGGGCAGGACTAACACCGGGGAGCTGTTTTTT.

As for this clone: One junction end disagrees with the germline gene, perhaps due to a read error. This chain joins TRBV5-1 and TRBJ2-7; D tentatively reads TRBD1 or TRBD2 (5 bases each). CDR1 is SGHRS and CDR2 is YFSETQ in the germline V gene. The CDR3 totals 13 residues. The CDR3 coding sequence is TGCGCCAGCAGTTTGGGGGAGTCCTACGAGCAGTACTTC. As protein: CASSLGESYEQYF.

This chain joins TRBV7-6 and TRBJ2-1; D unclear. Trimming took 5 bases from V and 8 from J, leaving 25 bases between them. CDR3 length equals 17 residues. The V gene's germline CDR1 is SGHVS and CDR2 FNYEAQ. DNA of the CDR3: TGTGCCAGCAGCCAATGGGTTTTAAAGGGTAAATTCCATGAGCAGTTCTTC. It is translated as CASSQWVLKGKFHEQFF.

This chain's CDR3 is CASSPQGSEAFF. Here the CDR3 DNA reads TGTGCCAGCAGCCCCCAGGGTAGTGAAGCTTTCTTT. The chain has TRBV5-6 and TRBJ1-1; maybe TRBD1 (5 bases). CDR1 and CDR2 (germline): SGHDT, YYEEEE. CDR3 length: 12 amino acids. V gave up 4 bases and J gave up 7 bases, with 11 bases separating them.

This clone was observed a handful of times. J is TRBJ1-5 and V is TRBV19; TRBD1 agrees at 10 bases. Looked up from germline, CDR1 is LNHDA and CDR2 is SQIVND (reference sequence). CDR3 length: 16 residues. V lost 5 bases to trimming and J lost 4 bases; unmatched junction nucleotides: 8. CDR3 in amino acids: CASSPSGTGANQPQHF. The CDR3 DNA sequence: TGTGCCAGTAGTCCCTCCGGGACAGGGGCAAATCAGCCCCAGCATTTT.

In its sample, this clone ranks as hyperexpanded (1% or more). The sample holds other DNA sequences that translate to the same CDR3. The genes are TRBV9 and TRBJ1-1; D is unclear. V lost 0 bases and J lost 0, with 15 bases in between. Germline V gene lookup returns CDR1 SGDLS and CDR2 YYNGEE. CDR3 length equals 17 residues. The CDR3 spells CASSVEPGGALNTEAFF. CDR3 coding DNA: TGTGCCAGCAGCGTAGAGCCGGGAGGAGCCTTGAACACTGAAGCTTTCTTT. The full variable domain, in which reference TRBV9 and TRBJ1-1 provide the parts outside the CDR3, is DSGVTQTPKHLITATGQRVTLRCSPRSGDLSVYWYQQSLDQGLQFLIQYYNGEERAKGNILERFSAQQFPDLHSELNLSSLELGDSALYFCASSVEPGGALNTEAFFGQGTRLTVV.

This clone appeared once. CDR3 loop: CASSIQGGTEAFF. The CDR3, as DNA: TGTGCCAGTAGTATCCAGGGAGGCACTGAAGCTTTCTTT. This chain joins TRBV19 and TRBJ1-1, with D perhaps matching TRBD1 (5 bases). This CDR3 region has 13 residues. Trimming shortened V by 3 bases and J by 4 bases, and 9 bases separated the two germline ends. Germline CDR1 and CDR2: LNHDA and SQIVND (reference sequence).

The chain combines TRBV6-5 with TRBJ2-7; 8 bases match TRBD1. The CDR3 length is 13 residues. With 4 bases clipped from V and 8 bases from J, the junction kept 7 bases outside the gene matches. Germline V gene data show CDR1 as MNHEY and CDR2 as SVGAGI. The CDR3 DNA reads as TGTGCCAGCAGTTCCGGACAGGGAAGGAAGCAGTACTTC. Its protein is CASSSGQGRKQYF.

V and J are TRBV14 and TRBJ2-1, with 8 positions matching TRBD1. The V gene end was trimmed by 4 bases and the J gene end by 1 base; junction bases not matched to a gene: 0. Germline CDR1 reads SGHDN; CDR2 reads FVKESK. CDR3 size: 14 residues. As DNA, the CDR3 is TGTGCCAGCAGCCGGACAGGGTCCTACAATGAGCAGTTCTTC. It yields the protein CASSRTGSYNEQFF.

The chain uses TRBV9 and TRBJ1-1; D is undetermined. The CDR3 has 13 amino acids. Germline V gene data show CDR1 as SGDLS and CDR2 as YYNGEE. Trimming removed 1 base at V and 7 bases at J, with 11 bases between. Written as DNA, the CDR3 is TGTGCCAGCAGCGTAAATTGGGTGGATGAAGCTTTCTTT. Translation gives CASSVNWVDEAFF.